This TCR beta chain was obtained from a study of PD-L1 blockade in urothelial cancer (dated by TCRdb to 2016 to 2017). Some background on the complete study: Every patient began therapy in the mid-2010s and was given atezolizumab 1,200 mg intravenously every 3 weeks. About 85% of the roughly 29 patients were males with bladder-origin urothelial cancer, and 18 of 29 reported a prior smoking history. Patients had an ECOG performance status of 0 or 1 and had received between 0 and 3 prior chemotherapy regimens. Blood samples were analyzed at two time points: 3 weeks after treatment start (second dose) and 6 weeks after treatment start. Blood samples gave a median of around 140,000 T cells and tens of thousands of unique TCRs, with a median clonality of around 0.08. The study, an exploratory multi-omic analysis, examined somatic, immune and clinical correlates of response to PD-L1 blockade with atezolizumab in urothelial cancer. TCR sequencing covered pretreatment tumor samples and matched, serially collected peripheral blood taken before and after atezolizumab treatment. Progression-free survival longer than 6 months counted as durable clinical benefit, and TCR features were additionally tested against both progression-free and overall survival. In the same patients, whole exome sequencing and RNA sequencing of pretreatment tumors were performed in addition to TCR sequencing. Eight to ten patients achieved durable clinical benefit and about 22 did not. Approximately 29 patients had pretreatment blood TCR-seq, some 25 had at least one posttreatment blood collection, and some 25 had tumor TCR-seq.

The time point label here, explained by the study, means: pretreatment peripheral blood. The cohort comprised 30 or so patients with locally advanced or metastatic urothelial carcinoma treated at Memorial Sloan Kettering on a trial protocol. Peripheral blood mononuclear cells were collected from each patient pretreatment and during treatment, giving between 1 and 8 total time points per patient. The Qiagen DNeasy Blood extraction kit was used to purify genomic DNA from total PBMCs and from tumor samples. Collected pretreatment and during treatment, PBMCs were isolated and stored as previously described. Each PCR received spiked-in synthetic TCR analog templates so that absolute template abundance could be estimated from read counts. The immunoSEQ assay was used to amplify TCRbeta CDR3 regions from genomic DNA with bias-controlled V and J gene primers. Sequencing of rearranged TCRbeta segments was done at approximately 20X coverage. In the authors' own workflow: Sequencing errors were corrected by clustering, and CDR3s were annotated against IMGT so that V, D and J genes could be assigned. Out-of-frame and stop-codon sequences were excluded, and only productive TCRbeta rearrangements were used in downstream analyses. To compute clonality, Shannon entropy was normalized by the log of the number of unique productive sequences and then subtracted from one. Clones differing between time points or between blood and tumor were identified by Fisher's exact test with Benjamini-Hochberg correction at adjusted p below 0.01. TCRdb took over this immuneACCESS table, retaining in-frame rearrangements with V and J assigned. Such tables are incomplete; in checked studies, under half of the missing clones stem from an unresolved V gene, and the remainder is unexplained. V, J and clone size were drawn from that table, and D and trimming were deduced from the DNA. The sample profile shows fewer than 100,000 clones; approximately 86% of them were found once. About 6.2% of the sample belongs to the ten largest clones.

Spanning cysteine to phenylalanine, the CDR3 consists of 13 amino acids. CDR3 DNA only is kept here, 39 bases in frame from base 1. V and J lose 7 bases and 1 base, and a span of 10 bases separates them. CDR1 SNHLY and CDR2 FYNNEI are derived from the germline V gene. This clone was observed a single time. What antigen it recognizes has not been identified. No base qualities exist here, and no much larger clone lies one base off it. The study at large found these results: Because the sample size was small (n ≈ 31) and many exploratory analyses were performed, the results are intended to be hypothesis-generating. Greater expansion of tumor-associated TCR clones in peripheral blood 3 weeks after the start of treatment was observed in patients with durable benefit (n of about 20, p = 0.022). Improved progression-free and overall survival was associated with having pretreatment peripheral blood TCR clonality below the median.

The V and J genes are TRBV2 and TRBJ1-2, and TRBD1 may be the D gene, going by 5 matching bases. Sequencing used PBMCs, obtained around atezolizumab (anti-PD-L1) treatment. The clonotype originates from a man in his forties with urothelial cancer. CDR3 loop: CASKFDSNYGYTF. The DNA sequence is TGTGCCAGCAAGTTTGACAGTAACTATGGCTACACCTTC.